This entry features one T cell receptor beta chain sequence. Library preparation (for TCRbeta) was performed with unique molecular identifiers. In TCRdb, the PCR reads were re-called with MiXCR into one record per CDR3 protein. Among over 550,000 distinct CDR3 sequences listed, 10% were seen once. This entry is derived from a study of T-cell reconstitution after alpha-beta-depleted transplantation in children. The germline CDR1 and CDR2 sequences are SGHAT and FQNNGV. The V and J ends lost 0 bases and 8 bases, in that order; junction bases with no gene match: 14. The CDR3 runs to 17 residues. This chain joins TRBV11-2 and TRBJ1-2; TRBD1 matches 8 bases. This receptor was identified in a human donor who donated a stem cell graft to a child with acute myeloid leukemia. This specimen consisted of PBMCs from the stem cell graft donor, obtained from the stem cell graft. The CDR3 nucleotides are TGTGCCAGCAGCTTAGACCCGACAGGGGTTGGTACCTTAGGCTACACCTTC. Translation: CASSLDPTGVGTLGYTF. The variable domain in full, completed from reference TRBV11-2 and TRBJ1-2, reads EAGVAQSPRYKIIEKRQSVAFWCNPISGHATLYWYQQILGQGPKLLIQFQNNGVVDDSQLPKDRFSAERLKGVDSTLKIQPAKLEDSAVYLCASSLDPTGVGTLGYTFGSGTRLTVV.